A selection of T cell receptor beta chains follows, all from one sample in a study of T-cell reconstitution after alpha-beta-depleted transplantation in children. TCRdb recomputed calls from the PCR reads with MiXCR, one row per CDR3 protein. Here the sample spans around 190,000 distinct CDR3 sequences, roughly 7.1% being singletons. The sequenced sample was PBMCs, obtained before TCRalphabeta/CD19-depleted stem cell transplant. Receptors were obtained from a boy younger than 10 with acute lymphoblastic leukemia, due to receive a stem cell transplant. CDR3s include the opening cysteine and the closing phenylalanine or tryptophan. D genes are given only for firm matches. For some rows the clone size is stated as once, few or many, or as a class when expanded; others skip it.

size: NA
J: TRBJ2-7
V: TRBV21-1
D: NA
CDR3: CASSWGQGSIYEQYF
DNA: NA

size: many
J: TRBJ2-1
V: TRBV7-3
D: NA
CDR3: CASSSPSSYNEQFF
DNA: TGTGCCAGCAGCTCGCCGAGCTCCTACAATGAGCAGTTCTTC

size: few
J: TRBJ2-1
V: TRBV7-8
D: NA
CDR3: CASSLPYSYNEQFF
DNA: TGTGCCAGCAGCCTCCCTTACTCCTACAATGAGCAGTTCTTC

size: many
J: TRBJ2-5
V: TRBV5-1
D: TRBD2
CDR3: CASSPTSGQETQYF
DNA: TGCGCCAGCAGCCCGACTAGCGGGCAAGAGACCCAGTACTTC

size: many
J: TRBJ2-3
V: TRBV20-1
D: NA
CDR3: CSARKDPAATDTQYF
DNA: TGCAGTGCTAGAAAGGACCCAGCGGCCACAGATACGCAGTATTTT

size: NA
J: TRBJ2-1
V: TRBV20-1
D: TRBD2
CDR3: CSARGLGGGLAGGRGEQFF
DNA: TGCAGTGCTAGAGGGCTTGGGGGTGGACTAGCGGGGGGCCGGGGTGAGCAGTTCTTC

size: many
J: TRBJ2-1
V: TRBV20-1
D: NA
CDR3: CSASEFRDNEQFF
DNA: TGCAGTGCTAGTGAATTTAGGGACAATGAGCAGTTCTTC

size: many
J: TRBJ2-7
V: TRBV28
D: TRBD1
CDR3: CASIAPGQRYEQYF
DNA: TGTGCCAGCATCGCACCGGGACAGCGCTACGAGCAGTACTTC

size: NA
J: TRBJ2-7
V: TRBV7-6
D: NA
CDR3: CASSGDSRSYEQYF
DNA: TGTGCCAGCAGTGGGGACTCCCGGTCCTACGAGCAGTACTTC

size: few
J: TRBJ2-2
V: TRBV24-1
D: TRBD2
CDR3: CATSGSTGTSGSTGELFF
DNA: TGTGCCACCAGTGGTTCTACCGGGACTAGCGGATCGACCGGGGAGCTGTTTTTT

size: many
J: TRBJ2-3
V: TRBV7-2
D: TRBD2
CDR3: CASSLGVAGVGTDTQYF
DNA: TGTGCCAGCAGCTTAGGAGTAGCGGGAGTTGGCACAGATACGCAGTATTTT

size: many
J: TRBJ2-3
V: TRBV12-3/TRBV12-4
D: TRBD2
CDR3: CASRRAGEGDTQYF
DNA: TGTGCCAGCAGACGTGCGGGGGAAGGGGATACGCAGTATTTT

size: many
J: TRBJ2-1
V: TRBV7-2
D: NA
CDR3: CASSLRTGIVYNEQFF
DNA: TGTGCCAGCAGCTTACGGACGGGAATCGTGTACAATGAGCAGTTCTTC

size: few
J: TRBJ1-4
V: TRBV7-6
D: NA
CDR3: CASSESRDEKLFF
DNA: TGTGCCAGCAGCGAATCAAGGGACGAAAAACTGTTTTTT

size: many
J: TRBJ2-5
V: TRBV5-4
D: TRBD2
CDR3: CASSLPGLAGGVLRETQYF
DNA: TGTGCCAGCAGCTTGCCGGGACTAGCGGGGGGGGTATTGAGAGAGACCCAGTACTTC

size: NA
J: TRBJ2-7
V: TRBV7-2
D: NA
CDR3: CASSIRVAGEQYF
DNA: TGTGCCAGCAGCATTCGGGTCGCGGGGGAGCAGTACTTC

size: many
J: TRBJ2-7
V: TRBV15
D: NA
CDR3: CATSIDSEQYF
DNA: TGTGCCACCAGCATAGATAGCGAGCAGTACTTC

size: many
J: TRBJ2-7
V: TRBV5-1
D: NA
CDR3: CASREDDSFAYEQYF
DNA: TGCGCCAGCAGAGAGGACGACAGTTTCGCCTACGAGCAGTACTTC

size: many
J: TRBJ2-3
V: TRBV7-2
D: TRBD2
CDR3: CASSLERLAGVTQYF
DNA: TGTGCCAGCAGCTTAGAACGGCTAGCGGGAGTTACGCAGTATTTT

size: many
J: TRBJ2-4
V: TRBV7-9
D: NA
CDR3: CASSLEGAWRDIQYF
DNA: TGTGCCAGCAGCTTAGAAGGGGCGTGGAGAGACATTCAGTACTTC

size: few
J: TRBJ2-6
V: TRBV29-1
D: NA
CDR3: CSVLTEGSGANVLTF
DNA: TGCAGCGTTCTGACTGAAGGCTCTGGGGCCAACGTCCTGACTTTC

size: many
J: TRBJ1-1
V: TRBV7-9
D: TRBD1
CDR3: CASRDRYTEAFF
DNA: TGTGCCAGCAGGGACAGGTACACTGAAGCTTTCTTT